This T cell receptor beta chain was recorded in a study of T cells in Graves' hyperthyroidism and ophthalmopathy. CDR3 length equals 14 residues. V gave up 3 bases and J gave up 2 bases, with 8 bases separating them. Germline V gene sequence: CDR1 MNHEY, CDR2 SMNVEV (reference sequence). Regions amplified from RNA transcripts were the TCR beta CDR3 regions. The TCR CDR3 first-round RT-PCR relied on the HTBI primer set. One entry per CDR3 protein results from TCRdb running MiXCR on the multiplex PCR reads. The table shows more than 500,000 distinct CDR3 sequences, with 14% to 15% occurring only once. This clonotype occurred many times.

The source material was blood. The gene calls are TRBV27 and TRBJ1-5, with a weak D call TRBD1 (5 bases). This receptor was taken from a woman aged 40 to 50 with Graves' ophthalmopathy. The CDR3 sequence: CASSFLGRNQPQHF. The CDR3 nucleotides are TGTGCCAGCAGTTTCCTGGGGCGCAATCAGCCCCAGCATTTT.